This paragraph reports one T cell receptor (beta chain). The data were obtained in a study of blood T cell repertoires in COVID-19. Study context: Whether acute or convalescent, the COVID-19 samples came from the United States, Italy and Spain. T cells, B-cell-depleted T cells, or PBMCs provided the cDNA or gDNA that served as material.

Original processing notes: Amplification with reference gene primers provided the estimates of nucleated cell counts. Measured with immunoSEQ multiplex PCR; TCRdb has only the in-frame clones, and not every one. D and trimming were read from the DNA, whereas the V and J calls and clone size are those reported in that table. The sample lists roughly 200,000 clones; about 83% were seen once. The source of this sequence is a person in their 70s with COVID-19, enrolled during active disease. The sequenced material came from peripheral blood.

Here the CDR3 DNA reads TGTGCCAGCAGCCCTACTCAGGTCGGGACAGGGTCCTACGAGCAGTACTTC. Protein sequence: CASSPTQVGTGSYEQYF. The chain has TRBV3-1 (or the pseudogene TRBV3-2) and TRBJ2-7; the match to TRBD1 covers 9 bases. With 4 bases clipped from V and 1 base from J, the junction kept 11 bases outside the gene matches. Germline CDR1 is LGHDT and CDR2 is YNNKEL (reference sequence). CDR3 length equals 17 residues.